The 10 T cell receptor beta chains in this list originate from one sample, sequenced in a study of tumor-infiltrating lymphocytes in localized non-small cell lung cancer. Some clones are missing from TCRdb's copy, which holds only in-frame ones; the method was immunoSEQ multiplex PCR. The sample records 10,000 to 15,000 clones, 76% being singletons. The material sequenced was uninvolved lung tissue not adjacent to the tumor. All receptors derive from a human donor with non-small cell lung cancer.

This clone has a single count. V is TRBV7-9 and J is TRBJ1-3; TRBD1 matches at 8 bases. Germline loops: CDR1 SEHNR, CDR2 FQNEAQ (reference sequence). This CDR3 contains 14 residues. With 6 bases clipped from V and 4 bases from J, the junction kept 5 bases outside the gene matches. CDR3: CASSYGQGGNTIYF. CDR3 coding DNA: TGTGCCAGCAGTTATGGACAGGGAGGAAACACCATATATTTT.

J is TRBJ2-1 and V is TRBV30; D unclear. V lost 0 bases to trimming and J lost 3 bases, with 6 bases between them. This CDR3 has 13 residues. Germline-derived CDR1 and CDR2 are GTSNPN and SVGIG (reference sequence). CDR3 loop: CAWSVDGYNEQFF. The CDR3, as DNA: TGTGCCTGGAGTGTAGACGGCTACAATGAGCAGTTCTTC.

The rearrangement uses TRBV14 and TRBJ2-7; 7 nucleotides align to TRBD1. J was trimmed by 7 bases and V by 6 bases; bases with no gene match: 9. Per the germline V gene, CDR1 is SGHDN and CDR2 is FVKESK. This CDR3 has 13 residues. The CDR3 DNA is TGTGCCAGCAGGCCGACAGGGCCATTAGAGCAGTACTTC. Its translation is CASRPTGPLEQYF.

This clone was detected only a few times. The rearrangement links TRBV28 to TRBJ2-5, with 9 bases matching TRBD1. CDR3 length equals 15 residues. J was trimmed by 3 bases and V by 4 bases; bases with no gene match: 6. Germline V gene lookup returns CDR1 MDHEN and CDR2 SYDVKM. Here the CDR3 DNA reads TGTGCCAGCAGTTCCCACAGGGGGCTGGAAGAGACCCAGTACTTC. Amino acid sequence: CASSSHRGLEETQYF.

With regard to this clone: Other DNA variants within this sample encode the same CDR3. The DNA of the CDR3 is TGCAGCGTTGGGCGGGAAGAGACCCAGTACTTC. This sequence encodes CSVGREETQYF. The gene calls are TRBV29-1 and TRBJ2-5, with D possibly TRBD2 on 5 matching bases. CDR1 is SQVTM and CDR2 is ANQGSEA in the germline V gene. This CDR3 has 11 amino acids. Trimming pared 4 bases from V and 3 bases from J, leaving 6 bases between.

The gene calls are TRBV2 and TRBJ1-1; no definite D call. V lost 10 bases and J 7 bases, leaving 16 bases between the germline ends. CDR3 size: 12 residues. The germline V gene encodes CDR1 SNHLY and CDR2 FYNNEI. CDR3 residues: CATSSVGGEAFF. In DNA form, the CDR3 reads TGTGCCACCAGCTCGGTGGGTGGTGAAGCTTTCTTT.

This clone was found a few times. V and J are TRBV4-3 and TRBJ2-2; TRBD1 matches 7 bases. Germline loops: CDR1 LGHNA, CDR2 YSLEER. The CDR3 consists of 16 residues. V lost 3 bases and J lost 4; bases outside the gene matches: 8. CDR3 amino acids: CASSHLQGSGTGELFF. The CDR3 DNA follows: TGCGCCAGCAGCCACCTACAGGGGAGCGGCACCGGGGAGCTGTTTTTT.

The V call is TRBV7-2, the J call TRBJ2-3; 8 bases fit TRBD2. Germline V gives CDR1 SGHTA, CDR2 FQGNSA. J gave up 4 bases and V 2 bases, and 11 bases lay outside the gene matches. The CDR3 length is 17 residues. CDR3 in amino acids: CASSLSGGGPGADTQYF. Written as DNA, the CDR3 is TGTGCCAGCAGCTTATCCGGGGGGGGGCCGGGCGCAGATACGCAGTATTTT.

This chain's CDR3 is CASSPRAGGETQYF. The CDR3 DNA reads TGTGCCAGCAGCCCTCGAGCGGGGGGAGAGACCCAGTACTTC. This chain connects TRBV5-6 to TRBJ2-5, with 9 bases matching TRBD2. V was pared by 4 bases and J by 4 bases, with 5 bases of the junction left unmatched. This CDR3 comprises 14 residues. Germline CDR1 is SGHDT and CDR2 is YYEEEE.

CDR3 residues: CASARPGGQPQHF. The CDR3, as DNA: TGTGCTAGTGCCCGCCCAGGGGGTCAGCCCCAGCATTTT. The rearrangement links TRBV12-5 to TRBJ1-5, with TRBD1 matching 7 bases. Trimming removed 7 bases from V and 6 bases from J; junction bases left unmatched: 6. CDR1 is LGHNT, CDR2 FRNRAP, per germline. The CDR3 runs 13 residues.